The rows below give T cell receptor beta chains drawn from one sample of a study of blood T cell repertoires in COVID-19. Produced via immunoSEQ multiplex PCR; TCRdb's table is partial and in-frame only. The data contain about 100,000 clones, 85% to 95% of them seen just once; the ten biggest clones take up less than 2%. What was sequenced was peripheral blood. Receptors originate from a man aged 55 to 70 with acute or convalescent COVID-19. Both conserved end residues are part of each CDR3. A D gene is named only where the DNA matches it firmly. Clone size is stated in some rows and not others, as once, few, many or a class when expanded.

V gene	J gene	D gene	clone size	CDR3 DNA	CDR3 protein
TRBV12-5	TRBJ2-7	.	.	TGTGCTAGTGCCCCCGTGGAGCTCTCCTACGAGCAGTACTTC	CASAPVELSYEQYF
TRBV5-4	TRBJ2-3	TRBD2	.	TGTGCCAGCAGCCTAGCGGGAGCTGATACGCAGTATTTT	CASSLAGADTQYF
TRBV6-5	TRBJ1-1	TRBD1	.	TGTGCCAGTAACCGGGGACAGGGGGCTGAAGCTTTCTTT	CASNRGQGAEAFF
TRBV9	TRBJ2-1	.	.	TGTGCCAGCAGCGTAGGAGGTTATGAGCAGTTCTTC	CASSVGGYEQFF
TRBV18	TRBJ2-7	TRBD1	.	TGTGCCAGCTCACTAGAAACCGGGACAGTTGGGGAGCAGTACTTC	CASSLETGTVGEQYF
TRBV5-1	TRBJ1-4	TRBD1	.	TGCGCCAGCAGCCTTGACAGGGGAGGTGAAAAACTGTTTTTT	CASSLDRGGEKLFF
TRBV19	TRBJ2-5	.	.	TGTGCCAGTAGTATTCGTGGAGCGGGTGGAGAGACCCAGTACTTC	CASSIRGAGGETQYF
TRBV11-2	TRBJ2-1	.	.	TGTGCCAGCAGCTTAGACCGTGGCGAGCAGTTCTTC	CASSLDRGEQFF
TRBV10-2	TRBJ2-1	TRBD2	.	TGCGCCAGCAGTGTGGCGGGAGAGGGGCTTAATGAGCAGTTCTTC	CASSVAGEGLNEQFF
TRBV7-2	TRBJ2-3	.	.	TGTGCCAGCAGCTTCGTAACGGCAGATACGCAGTATTTT	CASSFVTADTQYF
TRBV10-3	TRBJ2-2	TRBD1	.	TGTGCCATCAGGAGACAGGGGCAAGGCGGGGAGCTGTTTTTT	CAIRRQGQGGELFF
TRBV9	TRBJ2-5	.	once	TGTGCCAGCAGCCCCTCACTCCGAGAGACCCAGTACTTC	CASSPSLRETQYF
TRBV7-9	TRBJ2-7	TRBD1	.	TGTGCCAGCAGTATCGGGACAGGGGTCTACGAGCAGTACTTC	CASSIGTGVYEQYF
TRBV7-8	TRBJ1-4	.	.	TGTGCCAGCGCCTTGCGGGGAGGGGAAAAACTGTTTTTT	CASALRGGEKLFF
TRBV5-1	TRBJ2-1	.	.	TGCGCCAGCAGCTTGGTTTCAGACAACAATGAGCAGTTCTTC	CASSLVSDNNEQFF
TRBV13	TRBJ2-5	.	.	TGTGCCAGCAGCTTAGGCATTAGCCAAGAGACCCAGTACTTC	CASSLGISQETQYF
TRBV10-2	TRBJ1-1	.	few	TGCGCCAGCAGTTTGGGCACCAGGGGTGAAGCTTTCTTT	CASSLGTRGEAFF
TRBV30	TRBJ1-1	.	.	TGTGCCTGGAGTGAGTTTACACCGAACACTGAAGCTTTCTTT	CAWSEFTPNTEAFF
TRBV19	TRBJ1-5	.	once	TGTGCCAGTAGTGGGAGAAGATCTAGCTATCAGCCCCAGCATTTT	CASSGRRSSYQPQHF
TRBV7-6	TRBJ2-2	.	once	TGTGCCAGCAGCTTAGAGATCGGGGGCACCGGGGAGCTGTTTTTT	CASSLEIGGTGELFF
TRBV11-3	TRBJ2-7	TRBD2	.	TGTGCCAGCAGCCCCGAGGGACTAGCGGGTGAAGAGCAGTACTTC	CASSPEGLAGEEQYF
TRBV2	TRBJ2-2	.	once	TGTGCCAGCAGCCCTCAGGAAACCGGGGAGCTGTTTTTT	CASSPQETGELFF
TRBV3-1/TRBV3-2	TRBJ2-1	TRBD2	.	TGTGCCAGCAGCCCTAGCGGGAGGGCGACGTCAAAGCAGTTCTTC	CASSPSGRATSKQFF
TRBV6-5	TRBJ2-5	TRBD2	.	TGTGCCAGCAGCCTCCCGGGAGGAAGAGAGACCCAGTACTTC	CASSLPGGRETQYF
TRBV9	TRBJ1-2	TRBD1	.	TGTGCCAGCAGCGCGGGACAGGGAGCAGCTAACTATGGCTACACCTTC	CASSAGQGAANYGYTF
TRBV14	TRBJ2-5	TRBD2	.	TGTGCCAGCAGCGAGGGTGGACTAGCGGACCCCCGAACCCAGTACTTC	CASSEGGLADPRTQYF
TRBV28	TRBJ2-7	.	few	TGTGCCAGCAGTTTGGGGGACACGCCTCCCTACGAGCAGTACTTC	CASSLGDTPPYEQYF
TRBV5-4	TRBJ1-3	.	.	TGTGCCTCAGGACTAAGCTCTGGAAACACCATATATTTT	CASGLSSGNTIYF
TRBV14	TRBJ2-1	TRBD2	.	TGTGCCAGCAGCCAAGATATACTAGCGGGAAGTTTAGGGCAGTTCTTC	CASSQDILAGSLGQFF
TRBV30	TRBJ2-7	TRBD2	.	TGTGCCTGGAGTGCTAGCGGACTCTACGAGCAGTACTTC	CAWSASGLYEQYF
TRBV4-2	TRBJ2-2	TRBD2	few	TGTGCCAGCAGCCACTCACTAGCGGGAGAGCCCGGGGAGCTGTTTTTT	CASSHSLAGEPGELFF
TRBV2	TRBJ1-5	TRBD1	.	TGTGCCAGCAGGACAGGGGGAAATCAGCCCCAGCATTTT	CASRTGGNQPQHF
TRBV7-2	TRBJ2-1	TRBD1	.	TGTGCCAGCAGCACTACCGGGACAGGGGTCTACAATGAGCAGTTCTTC	CASSTTGTGVYNEQFF
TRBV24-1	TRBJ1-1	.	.	TGTGCCACCAGTGATTCTGGTCGGGGGAGTACCAGTCATGCCGACGGGGATGAAGCTTTCTTT	CATSDSGRGSTSHADGDEAFF
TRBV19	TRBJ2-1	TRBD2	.	TGTGCCAGTAGTATATCGGGACTAGTCAATGAGCAGTTCTTC	CASSISGLVNEQFF
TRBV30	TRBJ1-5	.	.	TGTGCCTGGGGAGGGGGGGGGAATCAGCCCCAGCATTTT	CAWGGGGNQPQHF
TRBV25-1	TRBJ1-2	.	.	TGTGCCAGCAGTGAAGGGGGGAGCGGCTACACCTTC	CASSEGGSGYTF
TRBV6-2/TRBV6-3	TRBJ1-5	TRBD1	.	TGTGCCAGCAGTGTGACAGGGGATAGCAATCAGCCCCAGCATTTT	CASSVTGDSNQPQHF
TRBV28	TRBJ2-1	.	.	TGTGCCAGCAGTTTCTCTCTCGACAATGAGCAGTTCTTC	CASSFSLDNEQFF
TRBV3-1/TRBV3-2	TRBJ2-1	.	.	TGTGCCAGCAGCCCACCAGACTCCTACAATGAGCAGTTCTTC	CASSPPDSYNEQFF
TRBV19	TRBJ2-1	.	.	TGTGCCAGTAGTATAGGTGTACTTGAGCAGTTCTTC	CASSIGVLEQFF
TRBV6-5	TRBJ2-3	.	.	TGTGCCAGCAGTTACTCGGGTTCTAGTTCTACAGATACGCAGTATTTT	CASSYSGSSSTDTQYF
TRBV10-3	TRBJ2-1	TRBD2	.	TGTGCCATCAGTGAGCGAGCGGGAGTCTACAATGAGCAGTTCTTC	CAISERAGVYNEQFF
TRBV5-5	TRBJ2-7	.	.	TGTGCCAGCAGCTTGCGGGAGCGCTACGAGCAGTACTTC	CASSLRERYEQYF
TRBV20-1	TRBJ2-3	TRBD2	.	TGCAGTGCTAGTCCTCTAGCGGGAGTATTCACAGATACGCAGTATTTT	CSASPLAGVFTDTQYF
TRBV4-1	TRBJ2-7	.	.	TGCGCCAGCAGCCAGGGCACACAGGGCACCTACGAGCAGTACTTC	CASSQGTQGTYEQYF
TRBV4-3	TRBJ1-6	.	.	TGCGCCAGCAGCCAAGACAGGACTCCACCCCTCCACTTT	CASSQDRTPPLHF
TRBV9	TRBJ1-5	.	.	TGTGCCAGCAGCGCCCTTTACAGGGACCATAGCAATCAGCCCCAGCATTTT	CASSALYRDHSNQPQHF
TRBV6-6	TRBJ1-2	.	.	TGTGCCAGCAGTTACTTAGAAGGAAGCGACACCTTC	CASSYLEGSDTF
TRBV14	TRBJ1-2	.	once	TGTGCCAGCAGCCAAGATTGGCGGCCTAACTATGGCTACACCTTC	CASSQDWRPNYGYTF
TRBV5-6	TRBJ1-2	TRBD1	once	TGTGCCAGCAGTGGACAGGGGGCGAACTATGGCTACACCTTC	CASSGQGANYGYTF
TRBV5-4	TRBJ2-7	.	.	TGTGCCAGCAGCTTTGGACATACCTACGAGCAGTACTTC	CASSFGHTYEQYF
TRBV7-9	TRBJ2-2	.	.	TGTGCCAGCAGCTTGGGAGGGGGGCACACCGGGGAGCTGTTTTTT	CASSLGGGHTGELFF
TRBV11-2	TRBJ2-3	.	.	TGTGCCAGCAGCTTAGCCTGGCGGGCCACAGATACGCAGTATTTT	CASSLAWRATDTQYF
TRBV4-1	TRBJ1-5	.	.	TGCGCCAGCAGCCAAGGGAGTTTCCCTAGCAATCAGCCCCAGCATTTT	CASSQGSFPSNQPQHF
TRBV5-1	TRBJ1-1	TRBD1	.	TGCGCCAGCAGCCCCGGACAGGGTGGGAACACTGAAGCTTTCTTT	CASSPGQGGNTEAFF
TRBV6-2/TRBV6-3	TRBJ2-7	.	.	TGTGCCAGCAGTTTTGGAGGGTCCTACGAGCAGTACTTC	CASSFGGSYEQYF
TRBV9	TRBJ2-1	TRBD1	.	TGTGCCAGCAGCTCCCGAGACAGGGCGGGCGGTGAGCAGTTCTTC	CASSSRDRAGGEQFF